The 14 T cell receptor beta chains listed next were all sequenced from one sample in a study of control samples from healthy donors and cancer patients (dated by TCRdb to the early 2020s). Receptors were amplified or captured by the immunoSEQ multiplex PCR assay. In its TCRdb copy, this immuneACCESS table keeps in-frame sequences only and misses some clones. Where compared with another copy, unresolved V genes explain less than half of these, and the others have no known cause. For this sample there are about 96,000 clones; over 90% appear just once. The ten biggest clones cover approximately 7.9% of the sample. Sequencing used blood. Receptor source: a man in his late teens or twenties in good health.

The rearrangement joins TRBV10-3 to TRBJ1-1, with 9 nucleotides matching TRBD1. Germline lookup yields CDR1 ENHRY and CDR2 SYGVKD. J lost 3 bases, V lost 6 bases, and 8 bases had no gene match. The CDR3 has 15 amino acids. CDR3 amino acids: CAIRQAGQGYTEAFF. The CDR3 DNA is TGTGCCATCAGACAAGCGGGACAGGGTTACACTGAAGCTTTCTTT.

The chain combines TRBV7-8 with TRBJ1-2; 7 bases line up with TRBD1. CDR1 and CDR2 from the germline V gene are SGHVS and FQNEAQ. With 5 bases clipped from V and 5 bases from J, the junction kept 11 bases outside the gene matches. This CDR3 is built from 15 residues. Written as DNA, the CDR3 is TGTGCCAGCAGCCGAGGCGCAGGGGGAGAGTATGGCTACACCTTC. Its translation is CASSRGAGGEYGYTF.

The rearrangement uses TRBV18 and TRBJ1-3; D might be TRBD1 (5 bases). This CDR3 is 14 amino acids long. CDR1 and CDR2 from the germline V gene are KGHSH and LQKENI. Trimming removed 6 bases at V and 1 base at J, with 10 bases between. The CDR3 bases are TGTGCCAGCTCGCCAGGGTTGTCTGGAAACACCATATATTTT. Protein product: CASSPGLSGNTIYF.

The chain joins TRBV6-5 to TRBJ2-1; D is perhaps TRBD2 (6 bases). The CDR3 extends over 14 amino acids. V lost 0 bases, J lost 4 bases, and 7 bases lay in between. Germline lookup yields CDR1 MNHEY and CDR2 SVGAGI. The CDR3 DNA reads TGTGCCAGCAGTTACTCAGGGAGGTACAATGAGCAGTTCTTC. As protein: CASSYSGRYNEQFF.

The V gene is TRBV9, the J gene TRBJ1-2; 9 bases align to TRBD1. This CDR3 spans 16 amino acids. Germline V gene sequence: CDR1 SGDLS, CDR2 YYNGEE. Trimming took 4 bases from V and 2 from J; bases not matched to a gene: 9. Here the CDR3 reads CASSPNPDRGNYGYTF. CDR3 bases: TGTGCCAGCAGCCCCAATCCGGACAGGGGCAACTATGGCTACACCTTC.

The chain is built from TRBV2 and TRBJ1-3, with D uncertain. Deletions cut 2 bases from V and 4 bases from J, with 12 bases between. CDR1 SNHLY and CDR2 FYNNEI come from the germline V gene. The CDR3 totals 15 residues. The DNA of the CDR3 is TGTGCCAGCAGTGAATTTGCAGCACCGGGAAACACCATATATTTT. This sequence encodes CASSEFAAPGNTIYF.

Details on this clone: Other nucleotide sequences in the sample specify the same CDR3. CDR3 sequence reads: CAISEGGKPANQPQHF. DNA for the CDR3: TGTGCCATCAGTGAAGGGGGAAAACCTGCGAATCAGCCCCAGCATTTT. The gene calls are TRBV10-3 and TRBJ1-5, with D possibly being TRBD1 (6 bases). The ends were cut back, 3 bases at V and 4 bases at J, with 16 bases in the middle. The CDR3 runs to 16 residues. Germline-derived CDR1 and CDR2 are ENHRY and SYGVKD.

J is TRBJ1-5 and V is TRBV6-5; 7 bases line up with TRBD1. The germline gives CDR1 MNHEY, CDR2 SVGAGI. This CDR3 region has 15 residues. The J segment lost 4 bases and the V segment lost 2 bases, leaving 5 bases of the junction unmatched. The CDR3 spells CASSYEDRSNQPQHF. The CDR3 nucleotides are TGTGCCAGCAGTTACGAGGACAGGTCAAATCAGCCCCAGCATTTT.

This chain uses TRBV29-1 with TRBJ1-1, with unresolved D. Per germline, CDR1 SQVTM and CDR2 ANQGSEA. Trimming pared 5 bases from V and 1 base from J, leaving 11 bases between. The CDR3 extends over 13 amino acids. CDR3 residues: CSVLQLGNTEAFF. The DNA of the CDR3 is TGCAGCGTTCTCCAGTTGGGGAACACTGAAGCTTTCTTT.

The chain's CDR3 is CASSSGQGSYGYTF. CDR3 DNA sequence: TGCGCCAGCAGCTCCGGACAGGGCTCGTATGGCTACACCTTC. The V and J genes are TRBV5-1 and TRBJ1-2; 8 bases fit TRBD1. Trimming cost V 3 bases and J 5 bases; bases outside gene matches: 6. The germline CDR1 and CDR2 sequences are SGHRS and YFSETQ. This CDR3 region has 14 residues.

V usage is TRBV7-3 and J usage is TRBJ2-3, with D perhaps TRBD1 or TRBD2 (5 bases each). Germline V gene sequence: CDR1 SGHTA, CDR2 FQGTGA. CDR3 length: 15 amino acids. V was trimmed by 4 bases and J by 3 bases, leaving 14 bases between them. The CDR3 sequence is CASSYISGTTDTQYF. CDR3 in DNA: TGTGCCAGCAGCTATATCTCCGGGACGACAGATACGCAGTATTTT.

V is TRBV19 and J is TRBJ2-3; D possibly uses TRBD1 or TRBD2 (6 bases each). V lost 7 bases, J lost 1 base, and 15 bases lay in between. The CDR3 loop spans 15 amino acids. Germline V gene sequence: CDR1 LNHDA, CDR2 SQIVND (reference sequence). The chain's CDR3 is CASTSAGGRTDTQYF. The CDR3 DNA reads TGTGCCAGTACCTCAGCTGGGGGGCGCACAGATACGCAGTATTTT.

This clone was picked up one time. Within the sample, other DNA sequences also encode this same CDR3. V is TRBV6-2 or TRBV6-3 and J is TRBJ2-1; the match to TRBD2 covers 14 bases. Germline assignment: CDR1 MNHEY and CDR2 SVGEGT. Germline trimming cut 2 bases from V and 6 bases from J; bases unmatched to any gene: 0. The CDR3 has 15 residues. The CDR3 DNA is TGTGCCAGCAGTTACGGGACTAGCGGGAGCAATGAGCAGTTCTTC. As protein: CASSYGTSGSNEQFF.

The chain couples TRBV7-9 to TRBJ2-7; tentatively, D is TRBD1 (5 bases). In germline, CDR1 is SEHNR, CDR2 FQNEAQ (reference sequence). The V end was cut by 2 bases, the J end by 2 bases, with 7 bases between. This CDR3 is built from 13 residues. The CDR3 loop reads CASSLSGPYEQYF. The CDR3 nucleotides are TGTGCCAGCAGCTTATCAGGGCCCTACGAGCAGTACTTC.